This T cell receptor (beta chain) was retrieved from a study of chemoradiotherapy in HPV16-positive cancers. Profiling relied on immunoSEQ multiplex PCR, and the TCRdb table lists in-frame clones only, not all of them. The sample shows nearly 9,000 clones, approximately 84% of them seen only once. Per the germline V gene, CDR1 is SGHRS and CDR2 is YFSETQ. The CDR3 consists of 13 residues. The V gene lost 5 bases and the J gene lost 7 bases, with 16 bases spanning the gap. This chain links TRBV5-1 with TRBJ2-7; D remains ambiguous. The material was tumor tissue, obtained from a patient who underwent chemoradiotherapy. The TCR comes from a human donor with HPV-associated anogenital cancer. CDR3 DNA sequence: TGCGCCAGCAGTGGTCACCGACAAGGGGAGCAGTACTTC. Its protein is CASSGHRQGEQYF.